These T cell receptor beta chains were read from a single sample in a study of blood T cells in healthy people across ages. TCRdb analysed the 5' RACE reads with MiXCR anew, one entry per CDR3 protein. The sample yields over 600,000 distinct CDR3 sequences, about 47% seen once. The sample was blood. These receptors were taken from a man at least 80 years old in good health. Each CDR3 is given with its conserved first and last residue. The D gene is left open where the match is weak. The size field is filled for only some rows; it gives once, few, many or a size class.

D gene	J gene	V gene	clone size	CDR3 protein	CDR3 DNA
.	TRBJ2-7	TRBV20-1	.	CSANPYYEQYF	TGCAGTGCTAACCCTTACTACGAGCAGTACTTC
.	TRBJ2-7	TRBV3-1	few	CASTPGRTRGSYEQYF	TGTGCCAGCACTCCGGGACGGACTAGGGGGTCCTACGAGCAGTACTTC
.	TRBJ2-7	TRBV2	.	CASNPTGTSYEQYF	TGTGCCAGCAACCCTACAGGGACCTCCTACGAGCAGTACTTC
.	TRBJ1-4	TRBV12-3/TRBV12-4	many	CASTRSGSTNEKLFF	TGTGCCAGCACCCGGTCAGGCTCAACTAATGAAAAACTGTTTTTT
.	TRBJ1-5	TRBV2	.	CASSAAGTAQPQHF	TGTGCCAGCAGTGCCGCAGGGACGGCCCAGCCCCAGCATTTT
TRBD1	TRBJ2-1	TRBV30	.	CAWSDDRGYNEQFF	TGTGCCTGGAGTGATGACAGGGGGTACAATGAGCAGTTCTTC
.	TRBJ2-2	TRBV7-2	once	CASSLARGSFNTGELFF	TGTGCCAGCAGCTTAGCGCGAGGGAGCTTTAACACCGGGGAGCTGTTTTTT
.	TRBJ2-3	TRBV3-1	.	CASSQAFTDTQYF	TGTGCCAGCAGCCAAGCCTTCACAGATACGCAGTATTTT
TRBD1	TRBJ2-5	TRBV7-8	.	CASSLTGASGYTETQYF	TGTGCCAGCAGCTTGACAGGGGCGTCCGGATATACGGAGACCCAGTACTTC
.	TRBJ1-6	TRBV9	once	CASSPRGGLDSPLHF	TGTGCCAGCAGCCCACGAGGGGGGTTAGATTCACCCCTCCACTTT
TRBD2	TRBJ2-7	TRBV14	few	CASSQGLAEEQYF	TGTGCCAGCAGCCAAGGACTAGCGGAAGAGCAGTACTTC
.	TRBJ2-5	TRBV4-2	.	CASRGGRTDQETQYF	TGTGCCAGCAGGGGGGGGAGGACAGACCAAGAGACCCAGTACTTC
.	TRBJ2-7	TRBV5-1	.	CASSLGARASYEQYF	TGCGCCAGCAGCTTGGGCGCCAGGGCGAGCTACGAGCAGTACTTC
.	TRBJ2-2	TRBV15	many	CATSRDGYGELFF	TGTGCCACCAGCAGAGACGGGTACGGGGAGCTGTTTTTT
.	TRBJ2-3	TRBV29-1	.	CSVAQGRNQPQYF	TGCAGCGTTGCTCAGGGACGCAATCAGCCCCAGTATTTT
.	TRBJ2-3	TRBV4-1	.	CASSQVLYTDTQYF	TGCGCCAGCAGCCAAGTTTTGTACACAGATACGCAGTATTTT
TRBD2	TRBJ2-7	TRBV7-8	.	CASSLVGTSGYSYEQYF	TGTGCCAGCAGCTTAGTTGGGACTAGCGGTTACTCCTACGAGCAGTACTTC
TRBD1	TRBJ1-1	TRBV12-3/TRBV12-4	few	CASSPRGQAFF	TGTGCCAGCAGTCCCAGGGGGCAAGCTTTCTTT
.	TRBJ2-7	TRBV14	.	CASSQWSGPYGQYF	TGTGCCAGCAGCCAATGGTCGGGGCCATACGGGCAGTACTTC
.	TRBJ2-7	TRBV7-2	few	CASSPDLSSYNEQYF	TGTGCCAGCAGCCCGGATCTAAGCTCCTACAATGAGCAGTACTTC
.	TRBJ1-1	TRBV29-1	.	CSADGLNTEAFF	TGCAGCGCTGACGGACTGAACACTGAAGCTTTCTTT
.	TRBJ1-2	TRBV20-1	few	CSATSPGAGGGYTF	TGCAGTGCAACCTCCCCGGGGGCGGGTGGTGGCTACACCTTC
.	TRBJ2-1	TRBV18	.	CASSPIGTNLYNEQFF	TGTGCCAGCTCACCTATCGGGACCAATCTTTACAATGAGCAGTTCTTC
.	TRBJ2-7	TRBV5-1	.	CASSGSTQTLSYEQYF	TGCGCCAGCAGCGGGTCGACCCAGACCCTCTCCTACGAGCAGTACTTC
.	TRBJ2-3	TRBV7-2	many	CASSLGQLTDTQYF	TGTGCCAGCAGCTTAGGTCAGCTCACAGATACGCAGTATTTT
.	TRBJ2-1	TRBV27	.	CASSLSVQGEQFF	TGTGCCAGCAGTTTATCGGTTCAAGGTGAGCAGTTCTTC
TRBD1	TRBJ1-2	TRBV2	.	CASRYRGQSYGYTF	TGTGCCAGCAGGTACAGGGGGCAATCCTATGGCTACACCTTC
TRBD2	TRBJ2-5	TRBV12-3/TRBV12-4	many	CASSASGGQETQYF	TGTGCCAGCAGTGCTAGCGGGGGTCAAGAGACCCAGTACTTC
.	TRBJ1-1	TRBV10-3	.	CAISDGARSEAFF	TGTGCCATCAGTGACGGGGCTCGCAGTGAAGCTTTCTTT